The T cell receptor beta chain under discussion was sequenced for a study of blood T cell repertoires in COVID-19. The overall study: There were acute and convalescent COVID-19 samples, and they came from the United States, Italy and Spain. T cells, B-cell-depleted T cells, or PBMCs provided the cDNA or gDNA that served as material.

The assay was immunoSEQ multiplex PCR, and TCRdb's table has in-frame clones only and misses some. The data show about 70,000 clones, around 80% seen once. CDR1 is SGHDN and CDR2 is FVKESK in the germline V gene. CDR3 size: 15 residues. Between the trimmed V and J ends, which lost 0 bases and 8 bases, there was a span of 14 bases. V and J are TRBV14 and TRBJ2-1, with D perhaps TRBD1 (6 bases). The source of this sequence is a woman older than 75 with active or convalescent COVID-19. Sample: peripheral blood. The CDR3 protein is CASSQDWNRDHEQFF. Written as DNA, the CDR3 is TGTGCCAGCAGCCAAGATTGGAACAGGGACCATGAGCAGTTCTTC.